One and the same sample provided the 22 T cell receptor beta chains below, sequenced in a study of tumor-infiltrating lymphocytes in primary liver carcinoma. A constant-region primer served to make TCR beta cDNA from roughly 500 ng total RNA. Libraries of TCR beta came from three nested multiplex PCR rounds with slightly modified ARM-PCR. TRBV1-TRBV30 forward primers and a C-beta reverse primer were used in the first two PCR rounds, which each ran for approximately 10 cycles. A single record per CDR3 protein comes from TCRdb applying MiXCR to the multiplex PCR reads. Of roughly 20,000 distinct CDR3 sequences listed, around 77% are singletons. Taking 20-30 mg of unsorted bulk tissue, the authors co-extracted RNA and DNA. Sequenced material: liver tumor tissue from sampling region 4. As to subset: tumor region T4, right-lateral pole. These receptors all come from a woman in her twenties or thirties with primary liver carcinoma and hepatitis B virus infection.

Worth noting for this clonotype: The junction differs from germline at one of its ends, possibly a read error. The chain is built from TRBV30 and TRBJ1-1, with TRBD1 matching 7 bases. CDR1 is GTSNPN, CDR2 SVGIG, per germline (reference sequence). This CDR3 is 12 amino acids long. The CDR3: CALEGQNIEAFF. The CDR3 DNA is TGTGCCCTAGAGGGACAGAACATTGAAGCTTTCTTT.

The chain recombines TRBV4-3 with TRBJ2-7; TRBD2 agrees at 7 bases. CDR3 size: 18 residues. The germline CDR1 and CDR2 sequences are LGHNA and YSLEER. The junction had 22 bases not matched to a gene; V was cut back by 1 base and J by 10 bases. The CDR3 sequence: CASSQAVTGGHLSYEQYF. DNA of the CDR3: TGCGCCAGCAGCCAAGCTGTGACGGGGGGTCACCTTAGCTATGAACAGTACTTC.

The V call is TRBV11-2, the J call TRBJ2-1; 9 nucleotides agree with TRBD2. CDR3 length: 16 residues. Germline trimming cut 4 bases from V and 8 bases from J; bases unmatched to any gene: 12. Germline V CDR1 and CDR2: SGHAT, FQNNGV. As DNA, the CDR3 is TGTGCCAGCAGCTCGCGCCCAAGCGGGGGGATCTATGAGCAGTTCTTC. Encoded protein: CASSSRPSGGIYEQFF.

V is TRBV6-2 or TRBV6-3 and J is TRBJ2-7; 9 positions match TRBD2. The CDR3 spans 14 residues. Germline values: CDR1 MNHEY, CDR2 SVGEGT. The J segment lost 3 bases and the V segment lost 11 bases, leaving 11 bases of the junction unmatched. CDR3 residues: CAGTSSGRLYEQYF. CDR3 DNA: TGTGCCGGCACTAGTAGCGGGAGACTCTACGAGCAGTACTTC.

For this clonotype: A junction boundary mismatches the germline segment, possibly from a read error. The V gene is TRBV25-1, the J gene TRBJ1-2, with 9 positions matching TRBD1. The CDR3 extends over 13 amino acids. Germline-derived CDR1 and CDR2 are MGHDK and SYGVNS. CDR3 DNA: TGTGCCATCAGTGAACAGGGGGCGAATGGCTACACCTTT. Amino acids: CAISEQGANGYTF.

A word on this clonotype: Since no conserved phenylalanine or tryptophan closes the CDR3, a read error is the likely cause. The chain employs TRBV5-1 and TRBJ2-3; no clear D. V lost 9 bases to trimming and J lost 4 bases, with 30 bases between them. CDR1 is SGHRS, CDR2 YFSETQ, per germline. The CDR3 extends over 18 amino acids. CDR3 in DNA: TGCGCCACCTTCACCTATATTTACAGTGAGTCCACCTCAGATACGCAGTATTTA. Protein sequence: CATFTYIYSESTSDTQYL.

The V call is TRBV28, the J call TRBJ2-3; D unresolved. Trimming removed 2 bases at V and 4 bases at J, with 7 bases between. From germline, CDR1 is MDHEN and CDR2 SYDVKM. This CDR3 comprises 13 residues. CDR3 residues: CASSLGSPDTQYF. CDR3 coding DNA: TGTGCCAGCAGTTTAGGGTCCCCAGATACGCAGTATTTT.

To note about this clonotype: The junction differs from germline at one of its ends, possibly a read error. V gene TRBV7-8 combines with J gene TRBJ2-3; D ambiguous. The CDR3 loop spans 13 amino acids. CDR1 and CDR2 from the germline V gene are SGHVS and FQNEAQ. The chain's CDR3 is CANSLSGVSTQYF. The DNA for the CDR3 is TGTGCCAACAGCTTAAGTGGGGTGAGTACGCAGTATTTT.

The genes are TRBV25-1 and TRBJ2-2; D call uncertain. Germline V CDR1 and CDR2: MGHDK, SYGVNS. Between the trimmed V and J ends, which lost 11 bases and 3 bases, there was a span of 22 bases. This CDR3 is built from 16 residues. CDR3 amino acids: CALHGALWPYTGELFF. In DNA form, the CDR3 reads TGTGCCCTTCACGGCGCTCTGTGGCCTTACACCGGGGAGCTGTTTTTT.

In regard to this clonotype: One end of the junction fails to match germline, which may point to a read error. This chain links TRBV11-2 with TRBJ1-1; 8 positions match TRBD1. There are 20 residues in the CDR3. Germline assignment: CDR1 SGHAT and CDR2 FQNNGV. In nucleotides, the CDR3 is TGTTCCAGCAGCACTCGGGTCAGGGGGCGCAAGAGGTGGAGTAACAATGAAGCTTTCTTT. Protein sequence: CSSSTRVRGRKRWSNNEAFF.

Remarks on this clonotype: This likely comes from a read error, as the CDR3 has no conserved phenylalanine or tryptophan at its end. No DNA is shown, since the ends of the CDR3 on it are uncertain; the CDR3 is the one TCRdb lists. The V and J genes are TRBV4-3 and TRBJ2-7. The CDR3 has 18 residues if both end residues are counted. Germline CDR1 LGHNA, CDR2 YSLEER. The CDR3 sequence is CASSQVVTGCHISYEQYC.

The chain recombines TRBV7-3 with TRBJ2-5; 12 bases line up with TRBD2. The CDR3 spans 15 residues. The junction had 10 bases not matched to a gene; V was cut back by 4 bases and J by 10 bases. Germline lookup yields CDR1 SGHTA and CDR2 FQGTGA. The CDR3 loop reads CASSSTSGSKEVQYF. The DNA of the CDR3 is TGTGCCAGCAGCTCGACTAGCGGGAGTAAAGAGGTCCAGTACTTC.

Concerning this clonotype itself: One end of the junction is discordant with germline, which a read error may explain. The V gene is TRBV9, the J gene TRBJ1-1; D not resolved. Germline CDR1 and CDR2: SGDLS and YYNGEE. CDR3 length: 14 amino acids. The CDR3 nucleotides are TGTGCCAGCATCGTAGCCCTCTCGGACACTGAAGCTTTCTTT. Its protein product is CASIVALSDTEAFF.

As for this clonotype: The junction differs from germline at one of its ends, possibly a read error. The chain has TRBV11-2 and TRBJ2-3, with D possibly TRBD1 on 8 matching bases. CDR1 and CDR2 (germline): SGHAT, FQNNGV. This CDR3 spans 16 amino acids. The chain's CDR3 is CASSRARQGRGDTQYF. CDR3 DNA: TGTGCCAGCAGCCGGGCGCGACAGGGGAGGGGAGATACGCAATATTTT. The whole variable domain, remainder taken from reference TRBV11-2 and TRBJ2-3, is EAGVAQSPRYKIIEKRQSVAFWCNPISGHATLYWYQQILGQGPKLLIQFQNNGVVDDSQLPKDRFSAERLKGVDSTLKIQPAKLEDSAVYLCASSRARQGRGDTQYFGPGTRLTVL.

The genes are TRBV12-3 or TRBV12-4 and TRBJ2-1; 11 nucleotides align to TRBD2. CDR3 length: 13 residues. In nucleotides, the CDR3 is TGTAGCCTGTCCGGGACTAGCGGACTTGAGCAGTTCTTC. Protein sequence: CSLSGTSGLEQFF.

Concerning this clonotype: At one of its ends the junction is not consistent with the germline gene, which may arise from a read error. The chain carries TRBV29-1 and TRBJ1-1; 7 bases match TRBD1. CDR1 is SQVTM, CDR2 ANQGSEA, per germline. CDR3 length: 12 residues. The CDR3 here is CSVVTGSTDAFF. The DNA of the CDR3 is TGCAGCGTCGTGACAGGGAGTACTGACGCTTTCTTT.

This clonotype occurred a few times. Mismatch with germline at one junction end may stem from a read error. This chain links TRBV11-3 with TRBJ1-6; D is unresolved. CDR3 length: 15 residues. Germline CDR1 is SGHNT and CDR2 is YENEEA. CDR3 amino acids: CASSFKWSYNSPLRF. The CDR3 region has the DNA TGTGCCAGTAGCTTTAAGTGGAGCTATAATTCACCCCTCCGTTTT.

The chain joins TRBV4-1 to TRBJ2-5; perhaps TRBD1 as D (6 bases). V dropped 1 base and J dropped 5 bases, with 14 bases sitting between them. CDR3 size: 15 residues. Germline-derived CDR1 and CDR2 are MGHRA and YSYEKL. The CDR3 DNA reads TGCGCCAGCAGCCAAGGCACAGGCGGACAGGAGACCCAGTACTTC. Protein: CASSQGTGGQETQYF.

This clonotype was observed a single time. This chain links TRBV30 with TRBJ2-1, with D perhaps TRBD1 or TRBD2 (5 bases each). The CDR3 runs 15 residues. V lost 1 base, J lost 15 bases, and 25 bases lay in between. The germline V gene encodes CDR1 GTSNPN and CDR2 SVGIG (reference sequence). The CDR3 sequence: CAWSGDRSSYNEGFF. Written as DNA, the CDR3 is TGTGCCTGGAGTGGGGACCGCTCCTCCTACAATGAGGGGTTCTTC.

The chain is built from TRBV11-3 and TRBJ2-3; D is uncertain. The germline V gene has CDR1 SGHNT and CDR2 YENEEA. The ends were cut back, 2 bases at V and 12 bases at J, with 18 bases in the middle. The CDR3 sequence is 14 residues long. CDR3 bases: TGTGCCAGCAGCTTATATGGGCCCACAGATATACAGTATTTT. Translated, it gives CASSLYGPTDIQYF.

On this clonotype: One junction end disagrees with the germline gene, perhaps due to a read error. V is TRBV10-2 and J is TRBJ1-1; D is uncertain. CDR3 size: 14 residues. The germline V gene has CDR1 WSHSY and CDR2 SAAADI. CDR3 sequence: CATSESKAGTEAFF. The DNA for the CDR3 is TGCGCCACCAGTGAGTCTAAGGCGGGCACTGAAGCTTTCTTC.

This chain joins TRBV6-1 and TRBJ2-1; D is unresolved. V dropped 6 bases and J dropped 8 bases, with 20 bases sitting between them. Germline V gives CDR1 MNHNS, CDR2 SASEGT. This CDR3 contains 15 residues. CDR3 DNA: TGTGCCAGCAGAGACCAGGCGCTGGAAATCGATGAGCAGTTCTTC. This sequence encodes CASRDQALEIDEQFF.